One and the same sample provided the 28 T cell receptor beta chains below, sequenced in a study of PD-1 blockade in classical Hodgkin lymphoma. The patients all showed relapse after autologous stem cell transplantation, while their brentuximab vedotin exposure varied. By magnetic negative selection, CD8+ T cells were isolated from the thawed PBMCs. Sequencing used immunoSEQ multiplex PCR; TCRdb keeps in-frame clones, though not all of them. The sample shows approximately 4,700 clones, about 80% of them seen only once. Sequencing used CD8+ T cells from blood, obtained at baseline. Every receptor here comes from a human donor with classical Hodgkin lymphoma.

The rearrangement uses TRBV9 and TRBJ2-2; D might be TRBD1 (6 bases). The CDR3 sequence is 14 residues long. Trimming pared 2 bases from V and 5 bases from J, leaving 10 bases between. Germline CDR1 reads SGDLS; CDR2 reads YYNGEE. CDR3 loop: CASSVSGATGELFF. CDR3 DNA: TGTGCCAGCAGCGTCTCAGGGGCGACCGGGGAGCTGTTTTTT.

The rearrangement uses TRBV4-3 and TRBJ2-2; the match to TRBD1 covers 10 bases. The CDR3 consists of 16 residues. The trim removed 3 bases at V and 5 bases at J, leaving 6 bases unmatched. CDR1 and CDR2 from the germline V gene are LGHNA and YSLEER. CDR3 sequence (DNA): TGCGCCAGCAGCCAGACAGGGGGCAGTAGGACCGGGGAGCTGTTTTTT. Translation gives CASSQTGGSRTGELFF.

The gene calls are TRBV4-1 and TRBJ1-5, with TRBD1 matching 10 bases. The length of the CDR3 is 15 residues. The germline gives CDR1 MGHRA, CDR2 YSYEKL. The junction had 4 bases not matched to a gene; V was cut back by 3 bases and J by 5 bases. This CDR3 reads CASSHDDRGHQPQHF. The CDR3 nucleotides read TGCGCCAGCAGCCACGACGACAGGGGGCATCAGCCCCAGCATTTT.

V is TRBV4-3 and J is TRBJ2-7; 7 bases fit TRBD1. CDR1 is LGHNA and CDR2 is YSLEER in the germline V gene. The trim removed 4 bases at V and 0 bases at J, leaving 3 bases unmatched. This CDR3 has 14 residues. The DNA for the CDR3 is TGCGCCAGCAGCCGGCGACAGGGCTCCTACGAGCAGTACTTC. It encodes CASSRRQGSYEQYF.

The V and J genes are TRBV13 and TRBJ2-1; 7 positions agree with TRBD2. The germline gives CDR1 PRHDT, CDR2 FYEKMQ (reference sequence). With 3 bases clipped from V and 5 bases from J, the junction kept 1 base outside the gene matches. This CDR3 has 13 amino acids. The chain's CDR3 is CASSFLADNEQFF. The CDR3 nucleotides are TGTGCCAGCAGCTTTCTAGCGGACAATGAGCAGTTCTTC.

The chain combines TRBV6-5 with TRBJ1-1; the D is unclear. This CDR3 is built from 14 residues. Deletions cut 6 bases from V and 7 bases from J, with 18 bases between. Germline values: CDR1 MNHEY, CDR2 SVGAGI. The CDR3 here is CASSPHGVRDEAFF. Here the CDR3 DNA reads TGTGCCAGCAGCCCTCACGGGGTAAGGGATGAAGCTTTCTTT.

The chain joins TRBV6-5 to TRBJ2-5; 10 positions agree with TRBD2. Trimming removed 4 bases from V and 4 bases from J; junction bases left unmatched: 9. Germline CDR1 is MNHEY and CDR2 is SVGAGI. The CDR3 is made up of 16 amino acids. Written as DNA, the CDR3 is TGTGCCAGCAGTTCGGGCGGGCTAGCGGGAGTAGAGACCCAGTACTTC. Protein product: CASSSGGLAGVETQYF.

The chain has TRBV4-1 and TRBJ2-1; 7 bases match TRBD2. The junction had 5 bases not matched to a gene; V was cut back by 4 bases and J by 5 bases. The germline gives CDR1 MGHRA, CDR2 YSYEKL. The CDR3 has 14 residues. Here the CDR3 reads CASSPRGGHNEQFF. In DNA, the CDR3 is TGCGCCAGCAGCCCTCGCGGGGGACACAATGAGCAGTTCTTC.

The rearrangement joins TRBV15 to TRBJ2-1; possible D gene TRBD1, 5 bases. The length of the CDR3 is 14 residues. V lost 5 bases to trimming and J lost 2 bases, with 10 bases between them. Germline V gene lookup returns CDR1 LNHNV and CDR2 YYDKDF (reference sequence). The CDR3 protein is CATSGDSTYNEQFF. CDR3 nucleotide sequence: TGTGCCACCAGCGGTGACAGTACCTACAATGAGCAGTTCTTC.

The chain links TRBV5-6 to TRBJ1-1; 11 bases map to TRBD1. V trimming: 3 bases; J trimming: 5 bases; junction bases outside the gene matches: 3. This CDR3 has 14 residues. Germline values: CDR1 SGHDT, CDR2 YYEEEE. This chain's CDR3 is CASSSGTGGTEAFF. Written as DNA, the CDR3 is TGTGCCAGCAGCTCCGGGACAGGGGGGACTGAAGCTTTCTTT.

This sequence joins TRBV4-1 and TRBJ2-2; 13 nucleotides line up with TRBD2. Trimming at V came to 4 bases and at J to 5 bases, leaving 10 bases not matched to a gene. This CDR3 has 18 residues. CDR1 is MGHRA, CDR2 YSYEKL, per germline. The CDR3 sequence is CASSLLTSGRALTGELFF. The CDR3 region has the DNA TGCGCCAGCAGCCTCCTTACTAGCGGGAGGGCTCTTACCGGGGAGCTGTTTTTT.

Concerning this clone: Germline and junction disagree at one end, which may indicate a read error. V gene TRBV7-7 combines with J gene TRBJ2-3; the D gene is possibly TRBD2 (6 bases). Germline values: CDR1 SSHAT, CDR2 FNYEAQ (reference sequence). The CDR3 has 18 amino acids. CDR3 protein: CASSLGDWGEEQMDTQYF. CDR3 sequence (DNA): TGTGCTAGCAGCTTAGGGGACTGGGGGGAAGAACAAATGGATACGCAGTATTTT.

This clone was seen a single time. The V gene is TRBV19, the J gene TRBJ2-2; tentatively, D is TRBD2 (5 bases). V was shortened by 8 bases and J by 8 bases, with 12 bases between the two germline ends. This CDR3 is built from 12 residues. Germline V gives CDR1 LNHDA, CDR2 SQIVND (reference sequence). This CDR3 is CASEGSGGELFF. CDR3 nucleotide sequence: TGTGCCAGTGAGGGATCCGGTGGGGAGCTGTTTTTT.

The chain employs TRBV5-1 and TRBJ2-7; D is uncertain. V dropped 3 bases and J dropped 4 bases, with 8 bases sitting between them. Per germline, CDR1 SGHRS and CDR2 YFSETQ. The CDR3 length is 12 residues. The CDR3 coding sequence is TGCGCCAGCAGCTCTACACTGTACGAGCAGTACTTC. This translates into CASSSTLYEQYF.

The chain has TRBV29-1 and TRBJ1-1; perhaps TRBD1 as D (5 bases). This CDR3 comprises 13 residues. From germline, CDR1 is SQVTM and CDR2 ANQGSEA. V lost 5 bases, J lost 2 bases, and 12 bases lay in between. This chain's CDR3 is CSVYDSLNTEAFF. The CDR3 DNA sequence: TGCAGCGTTTACGACAGCCTTAACACTGAAGCTTTCTTT.

The chain uses TRBV11-3 and TRBJ2-7; no definite D call. V was pared by 4 bases and J by 4 bases, with 11 bases between. CDR1 is SGHNT and CDR2 is YENEEA in the germline V gene. The CDR3 sequence is 13 residues long. CDR3 coding DNA: TGTGCCAGCAGCTCCTCCCAAAGGTACGAGCAGTACTTC. It translates to CASSSSQRYEQYF.

This chain links TRBV18 with TRBJ1-4, with D unresolved. The V and J ends lost 4 bases and 4 bases respectively, with 16 bases between them. Germline-derived CDR1 and CDR2 are KGHSH and LQKENI. The CDR3 has 16 amino acids. The CDR3 here is CASSQTQPSLNEKLFF. In DNA, the CDR3 is TGTGCCAGCTCACAAACACAGCCTTCCCTTAATGAAAAACTGTTTTTT.

This chain uses TRBV5-1 with TRBJ2-3; D gene unclear. The ends were cut back, 5 bases at V and 2 bases at J, with 3 bases in the middle. CDR3 length: 11 amino acids. CDR1 SGHRS and CDR2 YFSETQ come from the germline V gene. Here the CDR3 reads CASRATDTQYF. CDR3 in DNA: TGCGCCAGCAGGGCCACAGATACGCAGTATTTT. Combining the CDR3 with reference TRBV5-1 and TRBJ2-3 gives the whole variable domain KAGVTQTPRYLIKTRGQQVTLSCSPISGHRSVSWYQQTPGQGLQFLFEYFSETQRNKGNFPGRFSGRQFSNSRSEMNVSTLELGDSALYLCASRATDTQYFGPGTRLTVL.

The J gene is TRBJ2-1, the V gene TRBV2; TRBD2 matches at 11 bases. There are 15 residues in the CDR3. J was trimmed by 5 bases and V by 6 bases; bases with no gene match: 6. The V gene's germline CDR1 is SNHLY and CDR2 FYNNEI. As DNA, the CDR3 is TGTGCCAGCAGGATTAGACTAGCGGGACACAATGAGCAGTTCTTC. Amino acids: CASRIRLAGHNEQFF.

The DNA of the CDR3 is TGCGCCAGCAGCCAAGATCGGGTAGCGGGGGGGGAGACCCAGTACTTC. Encoded protein: CASSQDRVAGGETQYF. J is TRBJ2-5 and V is TRBV4-3; 11 bases fit TRBD2. The length of the CDR3 is 16 residues. Germline CDR1 reads LGHNA; CDR2 reads YSLEER. The J segment lost 5 bases and the V segment lost 0 bases, leaving 5 bases of the junction unmatched.

This chain joins TRBV5-8 and TRBJ2-3; perhaps TRBD2 as D (5 bases). This CDR3 has 13 amino acids. In germline, CDR1 is SGHTS, CDR2 YDEGEE. V gave up 2 bases and J gave up 8 bases, with 12 bases separating them. CDR3 residues: CASSFGEPFTQYF. The DNA for the CDR3 is TGTGCCAGCAGCTTCGGGGAACCCTTTACGCAGTATTTT.

By frequency in the sample, this clone is large. The chain combines TRBV4-2 with TRBJ1-1, with TRBD1 matching over 9 bases. Germline-derived CDR1 and CDR2 are LGHNA and YNFKEQ. Trimming removed 5 bases from V and 7 bases from J; junction bases left unmatched: 8. The CDR3 sequence is 14 residues long. The CDR3 reads CASSATGGRDEAFF. CDR3 nucleotide sequence: TGTGCCAGCAGCGCAACAGGGGGCCGGGATGAAGCTTTCTTT.

The chain combines TRBV2 with TRBJ2-3; D is perhaps TRBD1 (6 bases). CDR3 length: 14 residues. V lost 1 base, J lost 6 bases, and 11 bases lay in between. The V gene's germline CDR1 is SNHLY and CDR2 FYNNEI. CDR3 DNA sequence: TGTGCCAGCAGTGAAGGGACAGCGGCGGATACGCAGTATTTT. Its protein is CASSEGTAADTQYF.

This clone was counted a single time. The chain joins TRBV19 to TRBJ2-1, with D unresolved. The CDR3 consists of 15 residues. Germline V lookup: CDR1 LNHDA, CDR2 SQIVND (reference sequence). V was clipped by 7 bases and J by 0 bases, with 13 bases between them. This CDR3 reads CASTLSGPSYNEQFF. Written as DNA, the CDR3 is TGTGCCAGTACCCTTTCCGGGCCCTCCTACAATGAGCAGTTCTTC. Together with reference TRBV19 and TRBJ2-1, the CDR3 gives the full variable domain: DGGITQSPKYLFRKEGQNVTLSCEQNLNHDAMYWYRQDPGQGLRLIYYSQIVNDFQKGDIAEGYSVSREKKESFPLTVTSAQKNPTAFYLCASTLSGPSYNEQFFGPGTRLTVL.

J is TRBJ2-6 and V is TRBV6-6; TRBD1 matches at 10 bases. CDR1 MNHNY and CDR2 SVGAGI come from the germline V gene (reference sequence). Germline trimming cut 6 bases from V and 4 bases from J; bases unmatched to any gene: 3. This CDR3 contains 15 residues. The CDR3 coding sequence is TGTGCCAGCAGAGACAGGGGGCTAGGGGCCAACGTCCTGACTTTC. Its protein is CASRDRGLGANVLTF.

V gene TRBV4-1 combines with J gene TRBJ1-1; tentatively, D is TRBD1 (6 bases). The CDR3 consists of 17 residues. Germline values: CDR1 MGHRA, CDR2 YSYEKL. V lost 3 bases, J lost 1 base, and 18 bases lay in between. CDR3 amino acids: CASSHPRGGLGNTEAFF. The CDR3 nucleotides are TGCGCCAGCAGCCATCCCCGCGGGGGCTTGGGGAACACTGAAGCTTTCTTT.

This chain connects TRBV10-3 to TRBJ1-2; D not certain. Germline V CDR1 and CDR2: ENHRY, SYGVKD. V was pared by 7 bases and J by 0 bases, with 12 bases between. This CDR3 has 14 amino acids. The CDR3: CAITETETNYGYTF. As DNA, the CDR3 is TGTGCCATCACCGAAACAGAAACTAACTATGGCTACACCTTC.

The genes are TRBV19 and TRBJ1-1; D unclear. Germline V gene data show CDR1 as LNHDA and CDR2 as SQIVND (reference sequence). CDR3 length: 15 residues. V shed 3 bases and J shed 1 base, with 12 bases lying between them. The CDR3 DNA reads as TGTGCCAGTAGTATGCCGTGGAAGGGGAACACTGAAGCTTTCTTT. Translating it yields CASSMPWKGNTEAFF.